The clone carrying this TCR beta chain was seen many times. Its antigen is not known. In making TCR cDNA, 5'RACE template switching added a universal primer site and UMIs to it. TCRdb fed the 5' RACE reads into MiXCR, producing one record per CDR3 protein. The sample lists approximately 250,000 distinct CDR3 sequences; more than 3.5% were seen once. This entry belongs to a study of T cells after yellow fever vaccination. The wider study: Where fractions had low cell numbers, libraries were prepared from them with the SMART-Seq v4 Ultra Low Input RNA kit. Study-level findings and limits: Although the secondary response was weaker, it peaked faster, at day 5 versus 15. Subsequent booster samples again held most clones from primary vaccination (just under 98% CD4, about 90% CD8).

Trimming cost V 3 bases and J 3 bases; bases outside gene matches: 3. The CDR3 is 14 residues long. The receptor comes from a man between 18 and 35 years old who received the YFV17D yellow fever vaccine. The V and J genes are TRBV12-3 or TRBV12-4 and TRBJ2-3, with TRBD1 identical over 7 bases. The sequencing here drew on PBMCs, taken 15 days after the yellow fever booster vaccination. The CDR3 loop is CASSLTGITDTQYF. DNA of the CDR3: TGTGCCAGCAGTTTGACAGGGATAACAGATACGCAGTATTTT.